This T cell receptor beta chain was observed in a study of shared clonotypes between healthy human individuals. Study summary: The plates for each donor numbered three CD4 naive, three CD4 memory, two CD8 naive and one CD8 memory.

General observations from the study: Rarefaction curves obtained for sorted subsets showed sequencing incomplete despite large depth. Sequencing depth was expected to affect clonotype sharing among donors.

A note on this clone: What it binds is unknown.

CDR1 MGHDK and CDR2 SYGVNS come from the germline V gene. The CDR3 consists of 18 residues. V lost 2 bases to trimming and J lost 3 bases; unmatched junction nucleotides: 7. Selected positively for CCR7 and CD45RO-negative, naive CD8 cells excluded terminally differentiated effector memory CD45RA+ cells. Every donor, a Caucasian adult, lived in Nashville, Tennessee. The assay was immunoSEQ multiplex PCR, and TCRdb's table has in-frame clones only and misses some. The sample has about 2.2 million clones; roughly 95% are singletons. The TCR was taken from a man younger than 35 in good health. Some clones in this sample may be carry-over from other donors' samples. The sample taken for sequencing was naive CD8+ T cells from PBMCs. The rearrangement joins TRBV25-1 to TRBJ2-2, with TRBD2 matching 12 bases. The DNA for the CDR3 is TGTGCCAGCAGTGAACTAGCGGGAGGGCCGGGGGACACCGGGGAGCTGTTTTTT. Its translation is CASSELAGGPGDTGELFF.